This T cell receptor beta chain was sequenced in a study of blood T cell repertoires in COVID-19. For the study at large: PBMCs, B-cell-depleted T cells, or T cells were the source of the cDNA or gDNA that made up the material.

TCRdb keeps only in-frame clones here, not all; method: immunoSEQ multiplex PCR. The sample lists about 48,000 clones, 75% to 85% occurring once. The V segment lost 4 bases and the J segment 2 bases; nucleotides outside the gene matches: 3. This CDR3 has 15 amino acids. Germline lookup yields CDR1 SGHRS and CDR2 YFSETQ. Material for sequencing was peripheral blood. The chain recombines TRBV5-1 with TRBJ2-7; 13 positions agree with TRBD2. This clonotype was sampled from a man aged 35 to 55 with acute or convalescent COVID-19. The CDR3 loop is CASSQTSGGTYEQYF. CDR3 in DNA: TGCGCCAGCAGCCAGACTAGCGGGGGGACCTACGAGCAGTACTTC.